This T cell receptor beta chain was documented in a study of T-cell reconstitution after alpha-beta-depleted transplantation in children. There are a few counts of this clonotype. There are 11 residues in the CDR3. V lost 6 bases, J lost 15 bases, and 15 bases lay in between. Germline assignment: CDR1 MDHEN and CDR2 SYDVKM. During its preparation, the TCRbeta library received unique molecular identifiers. TCRdb re-called the PCR reads with MiXCR, one entry per CDR3 protein. The sample has around 450,000 distinct CDR3 sequences, around 16% seen once. Here the sequenced sample was PBMCs, mostly from graft donor cells, taken 360 days after TCRalphabeta/CD19-depleted stem cell transplant. The source is a boy younger than two who had a stem cell transplant for Wiskott-Aldrich syndrome, so the T cells may come from the graft donor. The J gene is TRBJ2-1, the V gene TRBV28; D may be TRBD1 (5 bases). In DNA, the CDR3 is TGTGCCAGCAGCTCTACAGGACGGGCGTTCTTC. It is translated as CASSSTGRAFF.